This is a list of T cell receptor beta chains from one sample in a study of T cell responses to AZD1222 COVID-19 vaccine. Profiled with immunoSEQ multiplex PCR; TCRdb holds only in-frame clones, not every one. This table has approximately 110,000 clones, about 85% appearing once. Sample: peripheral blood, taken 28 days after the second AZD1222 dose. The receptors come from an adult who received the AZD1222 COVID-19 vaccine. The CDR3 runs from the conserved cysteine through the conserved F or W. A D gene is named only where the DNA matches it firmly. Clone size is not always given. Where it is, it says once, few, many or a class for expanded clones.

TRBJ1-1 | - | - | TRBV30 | TGTGCCTGGAGGGGTCAGGGGCAAACTGAAGCTTTCTTT | CAWRGQGQTEAFF
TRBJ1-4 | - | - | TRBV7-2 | TGTGCCAGTACGCTGGGCGCTAATGAAAAACTGTTTTTT | CASTLGANEKLFF
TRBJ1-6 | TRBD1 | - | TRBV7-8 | TGTGCCAGCAGCTACCTGACAGGGAGCTATAATTCACCCCTCCACTTT | CASSYLTGSYNSPLHF
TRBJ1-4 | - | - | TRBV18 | TGTGCCAGCTCACCACAGGCAGCACAAACTAATGAAAAACTGTTTTTT | CASSPQAAQTNEKLFF
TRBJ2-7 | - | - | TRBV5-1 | TGCGCCAGCAGCAGGCAGGGCGACGAGCAGTACTTC | CASSRQGDEQYF
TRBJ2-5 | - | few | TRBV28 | TGTGCCAGCACCCCTTCGGGACGGCAAAGGACCCAGTACTTC | CASTPSGRQRTQYF
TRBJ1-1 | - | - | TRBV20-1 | TGCAGTGCTAATGAAGGGGGGTTGACTGCTTTCTTT | CSANEGGLTAFF
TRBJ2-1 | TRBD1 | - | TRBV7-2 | TGTGCCAGCAGCAAAAGTCCCGGGACAGGCGGCTACAATGAGCAGTTCTTC | CASSKSPGTGGYNEQFF
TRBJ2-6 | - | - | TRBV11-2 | TGTGCCAGCAGCTTTTACGGGGCTGGGGCCAACGTCCTGACTTTC | CASSFYGAGANVLTF
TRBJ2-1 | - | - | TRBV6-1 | TGTGCCAGCAGTGACCTTAACTCCAATGAGCAGTTCTTC | CASSDLNSNEQFF
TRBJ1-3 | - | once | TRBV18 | TGTGCCAGCTCACCCGCTCGGGCGGCGGGAAACACCATATATTTT | CASSPARAAGNTIYF
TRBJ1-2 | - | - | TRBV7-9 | TGTGCCAGCAGCTTCGCGACACTCAACGGCAACTATGGCTACACCTTC | CASSFATLNGNYGYTF
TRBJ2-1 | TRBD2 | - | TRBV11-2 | TGTGCCAGCAGCTCAATAACGCGGGGGAGGAGCTCCTACAATGAGCAGTTCTTC | CASSSITRGRSSYNEQFF
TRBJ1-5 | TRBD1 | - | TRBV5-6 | TGTGCCAGCAGCTCGGGACAGGGGGCAGGTCAGCCCCAGCATTTT | CASSSGQGAGQPQHF
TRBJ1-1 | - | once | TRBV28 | - | CASILGQTEAFF
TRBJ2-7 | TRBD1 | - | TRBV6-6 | TGTGCCAGCAGTTACTCGCCCGGGACAGGGGGCGAGCAGTACTTC | CASSYSPGTGGEQYF
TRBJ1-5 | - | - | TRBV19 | TGTGCCAGTAGTATTGGGCACTCGGTCGGCAATCAGCCCCAGCATTTT | CASSIGHSVGNQPQHF
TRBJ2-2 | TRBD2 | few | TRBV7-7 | TGTGCCAGCAGCTTGACCCCCCCTAGCGGGAGAAGGGATGCCGGGGAGCTGTTTTTT | CASSLTPPSGRRDAGELFF
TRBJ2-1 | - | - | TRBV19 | TGTGCCAGTAGTATGGCCCAAACGGCCTACAATGAGCAGTTCTTC | CASSMAQTAYNEQFF
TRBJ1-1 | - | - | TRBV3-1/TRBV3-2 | TGTGCCAGCAGCCCTCAACAGTGGTTGAACACTGAAGCTTTCTTT | CASSPQQWLNTEAFF
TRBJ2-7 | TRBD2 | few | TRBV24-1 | TGTGCCACCGGGGGGACTAGTGGCTACGAGCAGTACTTC | CATGGTSGYEQYF
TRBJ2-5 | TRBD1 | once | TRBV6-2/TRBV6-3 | TGTGCCAGCAGTTACCGCGACAGGGAAGAGACCCAGTACTTC | CASSYRDREETQYF
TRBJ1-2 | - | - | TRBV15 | TGTGCCACCAGCAGACAGGGTAACTATGGCTACACCTTC | CATSRQGNYGYTF
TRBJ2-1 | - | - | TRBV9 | TGTGCCAGCAGCGTAGTAGGGTACAATGAGCAGTTCTTC | CASSVVGYNEQFF
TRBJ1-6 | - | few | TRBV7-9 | TGTGCCAGCAGCTTTACAGGCTCCTATAATTCACCCCTCCACTTT | CASSFTGSYNSPLHF
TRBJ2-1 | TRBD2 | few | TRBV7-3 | TGTGCCAGCAGCGGGGGGACTAGCGGGAGCTACAATGAGCAGTTCTTC | CASSGGTSGSYNEQFF
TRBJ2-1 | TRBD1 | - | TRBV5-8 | TGTGCCAGCAGCTTGGGGGGACAGGTGTACAATGAGCAGTTCTTC | CASSLGGQVYNEQFF
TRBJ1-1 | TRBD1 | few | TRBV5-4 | TGTGCCAGCAACATACAGGGGGTAACCACTGAAGCTTTCTTT | CASNIQGVTTEAFF
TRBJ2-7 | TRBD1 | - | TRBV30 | TGTGCCTGGAGTGCAAACAGGGGGCAGAACGAGCAGTACTTC | CAWSANRGQNEQYF
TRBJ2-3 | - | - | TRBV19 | TGTGCCAGTAGTAGGGGAGATACGCAGTATTTT | CASSRGDTQYF
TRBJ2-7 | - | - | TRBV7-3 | TGTGCCAGCAGCCACGGACAGAGTTCCTACGAGCAGTACTTC | CASSHGQSSYEQYF
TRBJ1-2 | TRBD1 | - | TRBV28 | TGTGCCAGCAGTTTATATGGGGACAGAGCTAACTATGGCTACACCTTC | CASSLYGDRANYGYTF
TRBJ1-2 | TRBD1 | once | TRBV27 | TGTGCCAGCAGTTTGTGGGACAGGGGTTTCAGTGGCTACACCTTC | CASSLWDRGFSGYTF
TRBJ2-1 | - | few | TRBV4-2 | TGTGCCAGCAGCCAAGAGGGCGGGGAAGCCTACAATGAGCAGTTCTTC | CASSQEGGEAYNEQFF
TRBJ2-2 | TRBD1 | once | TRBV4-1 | TGCGCCAGCAGGACCCGGGGACAGGGGGACGACGGGGAGCTGTTTTTT | CASRTRGQGDDGELFF
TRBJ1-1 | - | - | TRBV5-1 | TGCGCCAGCAGCTTCGGACAGAGTATAATGAACACTGAAGCTTTCTTT | CASSFGQSIMNTEAFF
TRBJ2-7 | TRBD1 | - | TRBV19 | TGTGCCAGTAGTACCTCCCAGACAGGGAACTTCCACGAGCAGTACTTC | CASSTSQTGNFHEQYF
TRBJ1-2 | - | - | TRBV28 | TGTGCCAGCAGTTTGGGAGGCTATGGCTACACCTTC | CASSLGGYGYTF
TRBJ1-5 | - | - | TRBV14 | TGTGCCAGCAGCTCCGGTCGGGGGACCCAGCATTTT | CASSSGRGTQHF
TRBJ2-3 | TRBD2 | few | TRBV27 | TGTGCCAGCAGTAACCTCGCTAGCGGGAGAGGAGATACGCAGTATTTT | CASSNLASGRGDTQYF
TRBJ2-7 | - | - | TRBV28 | TGTGCCAGCAGTTCTCTGGGCTCGGTCCACGAGCAGTACTTC | CASSSLGSVHEQYF
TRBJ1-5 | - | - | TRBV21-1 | TGTGCCAGCAGCAAAGCGCCGGGGGGGCCCTGGCCGGAGATTCAGCCCCAGCATTTT | CASSKAPGGPWPEIQPQHF
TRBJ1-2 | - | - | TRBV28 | TGTGCCAGCAGTGCCTTTAGACAGCCGAACTATGGCTACACCTTC | CASSAFRQPNYGYTF
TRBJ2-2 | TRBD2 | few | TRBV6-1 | TGTGCCAGCAGTGGATCTCCGGGACTAGCTACCGGGGAGCTGTTTTTT | CASSGSPGLATGELFF
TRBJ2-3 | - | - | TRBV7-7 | TGTGCCAGCAGCTTAGGACGCACTCCGGTCACAGATACGCAGTATTTT | CASSLGRTPVTDTQYF
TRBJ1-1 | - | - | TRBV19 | TGTGCCAGTAGTATATTGACAGGAGAAGCTTTCTTT | CASSILTGEAFF
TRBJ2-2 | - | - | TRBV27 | TGTGCCAGCAGGGGGAACTTACACACCGGGGAGCTGTTTTTT | CASRGNLHTGELFF
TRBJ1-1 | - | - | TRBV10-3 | TGTGCCATCAGTGAGGACATTCCCATGAACACTGAAGCTTTCTTT | CAISEDIPMNTEAFF
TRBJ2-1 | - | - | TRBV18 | TGTGCCAGCTCATACTCCGACTACTACAATGAGCAGTTCTTC | CASSYSDYYNEQFF
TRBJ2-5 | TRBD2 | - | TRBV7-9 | TGTGCCAGCAGCGCCCCCGGGACTAGCGGAACAGAGACCCAGTACTTC | CASSAPGTSGTETQYF
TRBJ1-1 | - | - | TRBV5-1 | TGCGCCAGCAGCTTGGAACTTCCTTTTGAAGCTTTCTTT | CASSLELPFEAFF
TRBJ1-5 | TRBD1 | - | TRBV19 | TGTGCCAGTAGTAAATCAGGGGGTAATCAGCCCCAGCATTTT | CASSKSGGNQPQHF
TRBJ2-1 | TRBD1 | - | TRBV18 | TGTGCCAGCTCACTTGGACAGGGAAGGGAGCAGTTCTTC | CASSLGQGREQFF
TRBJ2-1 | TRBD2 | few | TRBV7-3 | TGTGCCAGCAGCCAGCGGGAATACAATGAGCAGTTCTTC | CASSQREYNEQFF